This TCR beta chain was obtained from a study of cytomegalovirus exposure and HLA in healthy donors. Notes on the study in general: In vitro testing confirmed three CMV-associated chains as specific for CMV antigens.

The length of the CDR3 is 14 residues. The V end was cut by 1 base, the J end by 6 bases, with 7 bases between. The germline V gene has CDR1 MNHNS and CDR2 SASEGT. The PCR ran on 60 Vbeta and 13 Jbeta primers. Profiling relied on immunoSEQ multiplex PCR, and the TCRdb table lists in-frame clones only, not all of them. In the table there are 150,000 to 200,000 clones, around 82% of which are singletons. Note on this clone: Its cognate antigen is unknown.

The sample taken for sequencing was PBMCs. The clonotype was recovered from a boy younger than 18 in good health and CMV-seronegative. This chain connects TRBV6-1 to TRBJ1-6; no clear D gene. The CDR3 nucleotides read TGTGCCAGCAGTGAAGGACTGATTAATTCACCCCTCCACTTT. As protein: CASSEGLINSPLHF.